This T cell receptor beta chain was sequenced during a study of graft-versus-host responses after intestinal transplantation. The study, taken as a whole, reports: Peak GvH clone levels in circulation were associated with early post-transplant HvG declines.

The culture paired approximately 200,000 irradiated violet-dye-labeled stimulators with approximately 200,000 CFSE-labeled responders. TCRdb's copy holds only in-frame clones and misses some; the assay was immunoSEQ multiplex PCR. Among under 2,000 clones listed, 65% were seen once. The specimen comprised alloreactive CD8+ T cells from a mixed lymphocyte reaction culture, sampled before transplantation. Subset indicated: CFSE-low proliferating T cells sorted from approximately six-day pre-transplant mixed lymphocyte reaction (GvH or HvG direction). The sequence was collected from a human patient who was an organ donor for intestinal transplantation.

CDR3 protein: CASSQHYEQYF. CDR3 sequence (DNA): TGTGCCAGCAGCCAGCACTACGAGCAGTACTTC. The chain has TRBV14 and TRBJ2-7; D call uncertain. This CDR3 is 11 amino acids long. V was trimmed by 3 bases and J by 3 bases, leaving 3 bases between them. CDR1 and CDR2 from the germline V gene are SGHDN and FVKESK.